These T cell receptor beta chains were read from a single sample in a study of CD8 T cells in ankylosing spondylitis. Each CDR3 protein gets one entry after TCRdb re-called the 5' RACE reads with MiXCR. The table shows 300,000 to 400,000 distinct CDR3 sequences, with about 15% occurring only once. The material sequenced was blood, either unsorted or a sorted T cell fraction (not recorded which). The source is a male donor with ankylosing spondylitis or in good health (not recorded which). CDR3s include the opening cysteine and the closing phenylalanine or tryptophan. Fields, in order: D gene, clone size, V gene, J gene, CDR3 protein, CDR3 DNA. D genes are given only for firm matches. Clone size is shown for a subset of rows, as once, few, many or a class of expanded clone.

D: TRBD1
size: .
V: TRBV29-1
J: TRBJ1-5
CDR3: CSVSLTGGNSNQPQHF
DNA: TGCAGCGTATCTCTGACAGGGGGCAATAGCAATCAGCCCCAGCATTTT

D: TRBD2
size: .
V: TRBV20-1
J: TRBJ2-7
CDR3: CSAFVAGGRTYEQYF
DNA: TGCAGTGCTTTCGTAGCGGGAGGAAGAACCTACGAGCAGTACTTC

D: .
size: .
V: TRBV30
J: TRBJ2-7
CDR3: CACNRGRSHEQYF
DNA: TGTGCCTGTAATAGGGGCCGATCGCACGAGCAGTACTTC

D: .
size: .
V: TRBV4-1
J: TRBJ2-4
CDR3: CASSQAGRGKNIQYF
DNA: TGCGCCAGCAGCCAAGCTGGCAGGGGCAAAAACATTCAGTACTTC

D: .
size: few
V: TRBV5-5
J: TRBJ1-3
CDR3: CASSLDRGFSGNTIYF
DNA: TGTGCCAGCAGCCTGGACAGAGGTTTCTCTGGAAACACCATATATTTT

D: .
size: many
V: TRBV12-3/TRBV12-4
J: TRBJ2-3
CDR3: CASSQAPGGDTQYF
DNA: TGTGCCAGCAGCCAGGCACCAGGCGGAGATACGCAGTATTTT

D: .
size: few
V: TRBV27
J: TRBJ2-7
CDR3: CASRDTWDSYEQYF
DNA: TGTGCCAGCCGGGATACCTGGGACTCCTACGAGCAGTACTTC

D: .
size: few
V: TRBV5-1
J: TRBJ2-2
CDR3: CASSYSTMGGGNGGELFF
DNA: TGCGCCAGCAGCTACAGTACCATGGGGGGCGGAAACGGCGGGGAGCTGTTTTTT

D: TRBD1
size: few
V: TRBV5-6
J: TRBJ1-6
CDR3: CASRVDRANSPLHF
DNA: TGTGCCAGCAGGGTGGACAGGGCGAATTCACCCCTCCACTTT

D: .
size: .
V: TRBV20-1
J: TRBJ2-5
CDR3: CSAPEQKTQYF
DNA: TGCAGTGCCCCGGAACAGAAGACCCAGTACTTC

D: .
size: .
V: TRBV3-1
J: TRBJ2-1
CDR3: CASSPGRAEYNEQFF
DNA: TGTGCCAGCAGCCCTGGCCGGGCGGAGTACAATGAGCAGTTCTTC

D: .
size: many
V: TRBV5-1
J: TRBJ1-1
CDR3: CASSLKGVGTEAFF
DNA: TGCGCCAGCAGCTTGAAGGGAGTCGGCACTGAAGCTTTCTTT

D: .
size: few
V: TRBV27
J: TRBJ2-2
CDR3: CASRRRGPGELFF
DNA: TGTGCCAGCAGAAGAAGGGGACCCGGGGAGCTGTTTTTT

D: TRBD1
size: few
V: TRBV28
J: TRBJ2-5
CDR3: CASSSQGQEGGTQYF
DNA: TGTGCCAGCAGTTCCCAGGGACAGGAGGGGGGGACCCAGTACTTC

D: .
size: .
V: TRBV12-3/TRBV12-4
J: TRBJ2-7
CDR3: CASSRTAPYEQYF
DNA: TGTGCCAGCAGCCGGACGGCCCCCTACGAGCAGTACTTC

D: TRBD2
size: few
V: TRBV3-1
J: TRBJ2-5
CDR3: CASSQDITSDQETQYF
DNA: TGTGCCAGCAGCCAAGATATAACTAGCGACCAAGAGACCCAGTACTTC

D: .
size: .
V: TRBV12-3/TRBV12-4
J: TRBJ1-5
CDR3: CASSNSGTSGQPQHF
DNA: TGTGCCAGCAGTAACTCAGGGACTTCGGGTCAGCCCCAGCATTTT

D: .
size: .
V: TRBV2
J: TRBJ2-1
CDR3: CASSEWYEQFF
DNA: TGTGCCAGCAGTGAATGGTATGAGCAGTTCTTC

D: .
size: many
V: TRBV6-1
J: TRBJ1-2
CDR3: CASSDLGTVRGYTF
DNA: TGTGCCAGCAGTGACCTGGGGACCGTTCGGGGCTACACCTTC

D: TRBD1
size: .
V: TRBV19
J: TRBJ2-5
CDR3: CASSPLTGGEETQYF
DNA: TGTGCCAGTAGTCCCCTAACAGGGGGTGAAGAGACCCAGTACTTC

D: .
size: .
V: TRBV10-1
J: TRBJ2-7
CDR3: CASSELQNSVSHEQYF
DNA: TGCGCCAGCAGTGAGCTTCAAAACTCCGTGAGCCACGAGCAGTACTTC

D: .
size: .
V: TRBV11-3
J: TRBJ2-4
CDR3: CASSLVLWGLAKNIQYF
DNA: TGTGCCAGCAGCTTAGTACTTTGGGGCCTGGCCAAAAACATTCAGTACTTC

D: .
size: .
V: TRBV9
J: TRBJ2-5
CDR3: CASSVAVTGQETQYF
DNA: TGTGCCAGCAGCGTAGCCGTGACAGGCCAAGAGACCCAGTACTTC

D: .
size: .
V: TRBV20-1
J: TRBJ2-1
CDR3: CSARVLEGQFF
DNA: TGCAGTGCTAGAGTTTTAGAGGGGCAGTTCTTC

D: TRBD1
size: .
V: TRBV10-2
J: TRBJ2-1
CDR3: CASGRDPGGNEQFF
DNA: TGCGCCAGCGGCCGGGACCCAGGGGGAAATGAGCAGTTCTTC

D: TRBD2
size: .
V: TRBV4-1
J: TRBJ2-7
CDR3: CASSQLAGVGVEQYF
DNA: TGCGCCAGCAGCCAATTAGCGGGGGTTGGTGTTGAGCAGTACTTC

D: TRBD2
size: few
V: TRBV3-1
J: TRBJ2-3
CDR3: CASSLKRGNTDTQYF
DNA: TGTGCCAGCAGCCTTAAGCGGGGGAACACAGATACGCAGTATTTT

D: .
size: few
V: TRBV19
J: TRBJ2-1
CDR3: CASSHPGPWRNEQFF
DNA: TGTGCCAGTAGTCACCCGGGACCGTGGCGGAATGAGCAGTTCTTC

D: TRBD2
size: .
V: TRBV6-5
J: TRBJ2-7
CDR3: CASSYSLAGGYEQYF
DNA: TGTGCCAGCAGTTACTCCCTAGCGGGAGGATACGAGCAGTACTTC

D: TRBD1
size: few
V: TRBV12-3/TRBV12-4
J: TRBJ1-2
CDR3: CASSTDRGPGYTF
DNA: TGTGCCAGCAGTACTGACAGGGGGCCTGGCTACACCTTC

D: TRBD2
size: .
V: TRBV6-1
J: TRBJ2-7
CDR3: CASSPGLAGRNEQYF
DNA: TGTGCCAGCAGTCCCGGACTAGCGGGACGCAACGAGCAGTACTTC

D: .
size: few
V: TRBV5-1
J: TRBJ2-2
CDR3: CASTPPGQNTGELFF
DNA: TGCGCCAGCACCCCCCCGGGACAGAACACCGGGGAGCTGTTTTTT

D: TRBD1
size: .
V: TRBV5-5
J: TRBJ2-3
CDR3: CASSSPGTAADTQYF
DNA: TGTGCCAGCAGTTCTCCCGGGACAGCAGCAGATACGCAGTATTTT

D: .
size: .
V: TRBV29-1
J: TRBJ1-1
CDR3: CSVEVEGDTEAFF
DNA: TGCAGCGTTGAAGTTGAAGGGGACACTGAAGCTTTCTTT

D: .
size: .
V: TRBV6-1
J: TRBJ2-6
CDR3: CASSEEDSGANVLTF
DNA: TGTGCCAGCAGTGAAGAGGACTCTGGGGCCAACGTCCTGACTTTC

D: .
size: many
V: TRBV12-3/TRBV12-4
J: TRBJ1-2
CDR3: CASSPGPNYGYTF
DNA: TGTGCCAGCAGCCCCGGACCGAACTATGGCTACACCTTC

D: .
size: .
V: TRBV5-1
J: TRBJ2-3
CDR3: CASSLPSMVSTDTQYF
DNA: TGCGCCAGCAGCTTGCCTTCGATGGTTAGCACAGATACGCAGTATTTT

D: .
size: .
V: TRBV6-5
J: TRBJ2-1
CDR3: CASSYGLARYNEQFF
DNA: TGTGCCAGCAGTTACGGGCTAGCTCGATACAATGAGCAGTTCTTC

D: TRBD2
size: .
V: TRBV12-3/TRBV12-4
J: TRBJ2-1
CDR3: CASSLVPTLLAGADNEQFF
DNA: TGTGCCAGCAGTTTAGTCCCCACCTTACTAGCGGGAGCCGACAATGAGCAGTTCTTC

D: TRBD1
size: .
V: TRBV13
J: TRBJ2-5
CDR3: CASSRDRGRGETQYF
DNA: TGTGCCAGCAGCAGGGACAGGGGGCGCGGAGAGACCCAGTACTTC

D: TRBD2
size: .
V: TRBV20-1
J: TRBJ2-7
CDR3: CSARGLAGGRPSEQYF
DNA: TGCAGTGCTAGAGGACTAGCGGGGGGGCGTCCCTCCGAGCAGTACTTC

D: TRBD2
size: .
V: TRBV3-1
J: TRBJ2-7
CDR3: CASSPYTSGGSYEQYF
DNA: TGTGCCAGCAGCCCCTATACTAGCGGGGGTAGTTACGAGCAGTACTTC

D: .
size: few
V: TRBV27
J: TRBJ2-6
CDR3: CASSFGSGGANVLTF
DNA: TGTGCCAGCAGTTTCGGGTCTGGTGGGGCCAACGTCCTGACTTTC

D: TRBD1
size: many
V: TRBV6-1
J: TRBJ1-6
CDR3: CASSSTGRYSPLHF
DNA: TGTGCCAGCAGCTCGACAGGGAGATATTCACCCCTCCACTTT

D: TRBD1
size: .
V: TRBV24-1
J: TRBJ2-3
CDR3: CATSDRGQGPDTQYF
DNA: TGTGCCACCAGTGACCGAGGACAGGGGCCAGATACGCAGTATTTT

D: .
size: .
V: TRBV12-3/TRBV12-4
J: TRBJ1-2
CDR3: CASSIAPRGRGYGYTF
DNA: TGTGCCAGCAGCATCGCCCCTAGAGGCAGGGGCTATGGCTACACCTTC

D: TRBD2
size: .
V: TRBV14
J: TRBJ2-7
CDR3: CASSQNLAGGLEQYF
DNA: TGTGCCAGCAGCCAGAATTTAGCGGGAGGTCTCGAGCAGTACTTC

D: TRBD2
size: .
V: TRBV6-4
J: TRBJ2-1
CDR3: CASSDDWTRREQFF
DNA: TGTGCCAGCAGTGACGATTGGACTAGACGTGAGCAGTTCTTC

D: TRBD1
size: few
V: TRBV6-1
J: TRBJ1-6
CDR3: CASGLGGENSPLHF
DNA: TGTGCCAGCGGTCTAGGGGGCGAGAATTCACCCCTCCACTTT

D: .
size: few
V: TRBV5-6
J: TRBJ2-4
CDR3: CASSLGPQGNIQYF
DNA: TGTGCCAGCAGCTTGGGACCGCAGGGCAACATTCAGTACTTC

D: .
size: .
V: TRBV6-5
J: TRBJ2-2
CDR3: CASSRQFGELFF
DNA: TGTGCCAGCAGTAGACAGTTCGGGGAGCTGTTTTTT

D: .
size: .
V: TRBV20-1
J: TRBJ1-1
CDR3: CSARAQGGRRMNTEAFF
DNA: TGCAGTGCTAGAGCACAAGGGGGGCGGAGGATGAACACTGAAGCTTTCTTT

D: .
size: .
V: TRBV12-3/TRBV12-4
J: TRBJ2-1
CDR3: CASSWSVYNEQFF
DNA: TGTGCCAGCAGTTGGTCAGTCTACAATGAGCAGTTCTTC

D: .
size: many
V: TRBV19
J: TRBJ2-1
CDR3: CASSIDVRKPRQFF
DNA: TGTGCCAGTAGTATAGATGTGCGCAAGCCCAGGCAGTTCTTC